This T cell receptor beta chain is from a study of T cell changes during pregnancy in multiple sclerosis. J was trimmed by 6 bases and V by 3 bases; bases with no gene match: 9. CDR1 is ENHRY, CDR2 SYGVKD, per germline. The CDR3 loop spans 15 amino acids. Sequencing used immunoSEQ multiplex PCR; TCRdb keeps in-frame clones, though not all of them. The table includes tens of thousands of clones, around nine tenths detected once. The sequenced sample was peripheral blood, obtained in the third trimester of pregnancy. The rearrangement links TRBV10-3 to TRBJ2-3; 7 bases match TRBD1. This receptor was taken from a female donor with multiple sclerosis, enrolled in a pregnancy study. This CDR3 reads CAISDGQVPGDTQYF. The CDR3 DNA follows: TGTGCCATCAGTGATGGACAGGTCCCGGGGGATACGCAGTATTTT.